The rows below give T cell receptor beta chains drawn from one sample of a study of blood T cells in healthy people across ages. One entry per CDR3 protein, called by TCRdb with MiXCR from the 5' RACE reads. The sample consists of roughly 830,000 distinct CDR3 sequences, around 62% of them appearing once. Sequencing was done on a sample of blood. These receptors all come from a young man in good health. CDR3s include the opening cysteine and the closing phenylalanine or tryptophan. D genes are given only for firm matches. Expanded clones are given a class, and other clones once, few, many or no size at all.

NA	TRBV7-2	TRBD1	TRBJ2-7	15	CASSSSGTGEHEQYF	TGTGCCAGCAGCTCCTCCGGGACAGGGGAGCACGAGCAGTACTTC
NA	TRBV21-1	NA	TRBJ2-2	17	CASSGGEGRKNTGELFF	TGTGCCAGCAGCGGGGGGGAAGGCCGCAAGAACACCGGGGAGCTGTTTTTT
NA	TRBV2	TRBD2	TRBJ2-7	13	CAAYGGAMGEQYF	TGTGCCGCCTACGGGGGGGCGATGGGCGAGCAGTACTTC
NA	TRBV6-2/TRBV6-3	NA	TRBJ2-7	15	CASNDSGGVGYEQYF	TGTGCCAGCAACGATTCCGGGGGCGTTGGCTACGAGCAGTACTTC
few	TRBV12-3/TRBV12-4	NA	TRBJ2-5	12	CASSLWQETQYF	TGTGCCAGCAGTCTGTGGCAAGAGACCCAGTACTTC
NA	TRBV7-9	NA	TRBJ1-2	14	CASSNLGGNDGYTF	TGTGCCAGCAGCAATTTGGGCGGTAACGATGGCTACACCTTC
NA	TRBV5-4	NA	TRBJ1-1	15	CASSLQGLRNTEAFF	TGTGCCAGCAGCTTGCAGGGTTTGAGGAACACTGAAGCTTTCTTT
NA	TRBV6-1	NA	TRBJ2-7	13	CASSPGWAYEQYF	TGTGCCAGCAGCCCAGGGTGGGCCTACGAGCAGTACTTC
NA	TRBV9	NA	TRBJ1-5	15	CASSVGQGSNQPQHF	TGTGCCAGCAGCGTAGGGCAGGGAAGCAATCAGCCCCAGCATTTT
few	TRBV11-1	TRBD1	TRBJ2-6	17	CASSRDRGGSGANVLTF	TGTGCCAGCAGCAGGGACAGGGGCGGCTCTGGGGCCAACGTCCTGACTTTC
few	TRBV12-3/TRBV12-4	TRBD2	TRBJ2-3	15	CARPSISGVTDTQYF	TGTGCCAGGCCATCTATAAGCGGGGTAACAGATACGCAGTATTTT